This is a list of T cell receptor beta chains from one sample in a study of shared clonotypes between healthy human individuals. This table comes from immunoSEQ multiplex PCR, and its TCRdb copy is limited to in-frame clones, with some not included. This sample has some 2,000,000 clones; about 95% occur once, and the top ten carry 0.1% to 0.15%. The source material was naive CD4+ T cells sorted from blood. The receptors stem from a man between 18 and 35 years old in good health. CDR3s leave out the opening cysteine and the closing phenylalanine or tryptophan.

v_call	j_call	cdr3_aa
TRBV29-1	TRBJ2-3	SVEVSTDTQY
TRBV7-9	TRBJ1-4	ASSRPVGGAGEKLF
TRBV10-3	TRBJ2-7	AINDRPGEQY
TRBV5-1	TRBJ2-3	ASSNGLTTDTQY
TRBV28	TRBJ1-2	AGQGVREGYT
TRBV2	TRBJ2-7	ASSAQGVSYEQY
TRBV9	TRBJ2-5	ASSAGQGGETQY
TRBV9	TRBJ2-1	ASARRVGDLAGEQF
TRBV5-4	TRBJ2-3	ASSLSGTDTQY
TRBV18	TRBJ2-3	ASSPPGTASTDTQY
TRBV5-4	TRBJ2-7	ASSSKGSSYEQY
TRBV7-9	TRBJ2-1	ASSLKAYLARGDINEQF
TRBV6-1	TRBJ2-2	ASSEALSGQNTGELF
TRBV18	TRBJ2-1	ASSPGPGSIADEQF
TRBV30	TRBJ2-5	AWSVRMALRETQY
TRBV15	TRBJ2-7	ATSREGLTPYEQY
TRBV2	TRBJ2-5	ASSGPEQETQY
TRBV5-6	TRBJ1-1	ASSTDRAEAF
TRBV7-9	TRBJ2-6	ASSWTGANVLT
TRBV2	TRBJ2-7	ASSGQGIYEQY
TRBV6-5	TRBJ1-2	ASSYTRTGNYGYT
TRBV7-2	TRBJ2-1	ASSWTSGGVTSYNEQF
TRBV7-2	TRBJ1-6	ASSLFRAGGGSPLH
TRBV27	TRBJ2-5	ASSSTGAPQETQY
TRBV7-7	TRBJ2-1	ASSRGGVDEQF
TRBV4-1	TRBJ2-3	ASSQDTTTDTQY
TRBV15	TRBJ2-7	ATSSRDGYEQY
TRBV5-1	TRBJ2-5	ASSLDFGTGPQETQY
TRBV5-4	TRBJ1-2	ASSLEGYGYT
TRBV4-3	TRBJ2-2	ASSLKGGSGELF
TRBV5-1	TRBJ2-6	ASSRTASGANVLT
TRBV20-1	TRBJ2-5	SASEQETQY
TRBV5-1	TRBJ2-1	ASSLEPDRGRRYNEQF
TRBV6-1	TRBJ1-3	ASSASGTDSGNTIY
TRBV6-5	TRBJ2-5	ASRPGIFGETQY
TRBV12-5	TRBJ2-1	ASALGQGVANEQF
TRBV6-6	TRBJ1-2	ASSPGGGSGYT
TRBV2	TRBJ1-5	ASSEERGGNQPQH
TRBV5-4	TRBJ2-2	ASSPNTGARTGELF
TRBV28	TRBJ1-4	ASSTQTGGVGEKLF
TRBV19	TRBJ1-1	ASSILGGSNTEAF
TRBV29-1	TRBJ2-3	SVEVVGTSWALDTQY
TRBV5-1	TRBJ2-3	ASSLGALANTQY
TRBV19	TRBJ1-2	ASSTTRQGSTDGYT